Listed below are T cell receptor beta chains from one sample, sequenced in a study of shared clonotypes between healthy human individuals. Sequenced by immunoSEQ multiplex PCR; TCRdb stores in-frame clones only, minus some. The sample has hundreds of thousands of clones, roughly 98% seen once. The sample taken for sequencing was naive CD8+ T cells sorted from blood. The receptors were gathered from a man younger than 45 in good health. Both conserved end residues are part of each CDR3. The D gene is left open where the match is weak. Size values are once, few and many counts, or a class for expanded clones, and some rows have none.

V gene: TRBV6-5; J gene: TRBJ1-1; clone size: NA; D gene: NA; CDR3 DNA: TGTGCCAGCATCCGGCGGGGGTTTTACACTGAAGCTTTCTTT; CDR3 protein: CASIRRGFYTEAFF
V gene: TRBV7-9; J gene: TRBJ1-5; clone size: NA; D gene: TRBD1; CDR3 DNA: TGTGCCAGCAGCTCAGATCTACAGGGGGCTACCAATCAGCCCCAGCATTTT; CDR3 protein: CASSSDLQGATNQPQHF
V gene: TRBV27; J gene: TRBJ2-1; clone size: NA; D gene: TRBD2; CDR3 DNA: TGTGCCAGCAGTAGACTAGCGGGAGGGCGTAATGAGCAGTTCTTC; CDR3 protein: CASSRLAGGRNEQFF
V gene: TRBV4-1; J gene: TRBJ2-1; clone size: NA; D gene: TRBD2; CDR3 DNA: TGCGCCAGCAGCCAAGAGCCCGGGACTAGCGCCTACAATGAGCAGTTCTTC; CDR3 protein: CASSQEPGTSAYNEQFF
V gene: TRBV9; J gene: TRBJ2-5; clone size: NA; D gene: TRBD1; CDR3 DNA: TGTGCCAGCAGCCTTTGGGACAGGGAAGAGACCCAGTACTTC; CDR3 protein: CASSLWDREETQYF
V gene: TRBV2; J gene: TRBJ2-1; clone size: once; D gene: NA; CDR3 DNA: TGTGCTTCGGTCGGGAATGAGCAGTTCTTC; CDR3 protein: CASVGNEQFF
V gene: TRBV7-9; J gene: TRBJ1-1; clone size: NA; D gene: TRBD1; CDR3 DNA: TGTGCCAGCAGCTCTGGGACAGGAATGAACACTGAAGCTTTCTTT; CDR3 protein: CASSSGTGMNTEAFF
V gene: TRBV12-5; J gene: TRBJ2-1; clone size: NA; D gene: NA; CDR3 DNA: TGTGCTAGTGGTTTGGACTCCTACAATGAGCAGTTCTTC; CDR3 protein: CASGLDSYNEQFF
V gene: TRBV11-2; J gene: TRBJ2-7; clone size: NA; D gene: NA; CDR3 DNA: TGTGCCAGCAGCTTAGAACTCTCCCTCCTCTACGAGCAGTACTTC; CDR3 protein: CASSLELSLLYEQYF
V gene: TRBV27; J gene: TRBJ2-3; clone size: NA; D gene: TRBD2; CDR3 DNA: TGTGCCAGCAGTTTCCCCCCTAGCGGAGGCACAGATACGCAGTATTTT; CDR3 protein: CASSFPPSGGTDTQYF
V gene: TRBV19; J gene: TRBJ2-7; clone size: NA; D gene: NA; CDR3 DNA: TGTGCCAGTAGTAACGGCCGGTTGGGCGAGCAGTACTTC; CDR3 protein: CASSNGRLGEQYF
V gene: TRBV7-9; J gene: TRBJ2-7; clone size: NA; D gene: TRBD2; CDR3 DNA: TGTGCCAGCAGCTTAGCTGCGGGAGGCCACTACGAGCAGTACTTC; CDR3 protein: CASSLAAGGHYEQYF
V gene: TRBV19; J gene: TRBJ1-1; clone size: NA; D gene: NA; CDR3 DNA: TGTGCCAGTAGTACCCTCCCGAGGAGAGGGACCACTGAAGCTTTCTTT; CDR3 protein: CASSTLPRRGTTEAFF
V gene: TRBV14; J gene: TRBJ2-7; clone size: NA; D gene: TRBD2; CDR3 DNA: TGTGCCAGCAGCCAATACGGGACTAGCGGGGGAAGCTCCTACGAGCAGTACTTC; CDR3 protein: CASSQYGTSGGSSYEQYF
V gene: TRBV10-3; J gene: TRBJ2-1; clone size: NA; D gene: NA; CDR3 DNA: TGTGCCATCAGTGATTCAGCCCAGTACAATGAGCAGTTCTTC; CDR3 protein: CAISDSAQYNEQFF
V gene: TRBV30; J gene: TRBJ1-3; clone size: once; D gene: NA; CDR3 DNA: TGTGCCTGGAGTGTTGGGATCGGTGGAAACACCATATATTTT; CDR3 protein: CAWSVGIGGNTIYF
V gene: TRBV7-9; J gene: TRBJ2-3; clone size: NA; D gene: TRBD2; CDR3 DNA: TGTGCCAGCAGCTTAGCTAAAGCGGGAGTGGGAGATACGCAGTATTTT; CDR3 protein: CASSLAKAGVGDTQYF
V gene: TRBV18; J gene: TRBJ2-2; clone size: once; D gene: NA; CDR3 DNA: TGTGCCAGCTCACCATATGACACCGGGGAGCTGTTTTTT; CDR3 protein: CASSPYDTGELFF
V gene: TRBV7-9; J gene: TRBJ2-5; clone size: NA; D gene: TRBD2; CDR3 DNA: TGTGCCAGCAGCAACCCGGGGGGGGCGGAAGAGACCCAGTACTTC; CDR3 protein: CASSNPGGAEETQYF
V gene: TRBV29-1; J gene: TRBJ2-2; clone size: NA; D gene: NA; CDR3 DNA: TGCAGCGTTGAAGCGAGGGGGGTGACCGGGGAGCTGTTTTTT; CDR3 protein: CSVEARGVTGELFF
V gene: TRBV29-1; J gene: TRBJ2-2; clone size: NA; D gene: NA; CDR3 DNA: TGCAGCGTTGAGGGACATAACACCGGGGAGCTGTTTTTT; CDR3 protein: CSVEGHNTGELFF
V gene: TRBV28; J gene: TRBJ2-1; clone size: NA; D gene: TRBD1; CDR3 DNA: TGTGCCAGCAGTTCCGGGACAGAGCTAAACAATGAGCAGTTCTTC; CDR3 protein: CASSSGTELNNEQFF
V gene: TRBV2; J gene: TRBJ2-6; clone size: NA; D gene: NA; CDR3 DNA: TGTGCCAGCGTACAAAGAATATCTGGGGCCAACGTCCTGACTTTC; CDR3 protein: CASVQRISGANVLTF
V gene: TRBV27; J gene: TRBJ2-7; clone size: NA; D gene: NA; CDR3 DNA: TGTGCCAGCAGTTTCGGAACCCCCGTAGTCTACGAGCAGTACTTC; CDR3 protein: CASSFGTPVVYEQYF
V gene: TRBV18; J gene: TRBJ2-3; clone size: once; D gene: TRBD1; CDR3 DNA: TGTGCCAGCTCACCGACACGGGACAGGGTTCCAGATACGCAGTATTTT; CDR3 protein: CASSPTRDRVPDTQYF
V gene: TRBV4-1; J gene: TRBJ1-1; clone size: NA; D gene: NA; CDR3 DNA: TGCGCCAGCAGCCAAGGGGTGGCGAACACTGAAGCTTTCTTT; CDR3 protein: CASSQGVANTEAFF
V gene: TRBV7-9; J gene: TRBJ1-1; clone size: NA; D gene: NA; CDR3 DNA: TGTGCCAGCAGCTTAGGACCGCCAGAAGCTTTCTTT; CDR3 protein: CASSLGPPEAFF
V gene: TRBV11-2; J gene: TRBJ2-1; clone size: NA; D gene: NA; CDR3 DNA: TGTGCCAGCAGCACCATACCCAATGAGCAGTTCTTC; CDR3 protein: CASSTIPNEQFF
V gene: TRBV9; J gene: TRBJ2-3; clone size: NA; D gene: NA; CDR3 DNA: TGTGCCAGCAGCGTAGAAAGGAGCACAGATACGCAGTATTTT; CDR3 protein: CASSVERSTDTQYF
V gene: TRBV11-2; J gene: TRBJ2-2; clone size: NA; D gene: NA; CDR3 DNA: TGTGCCAGCAGCCGGATAACAGGGCTCACCGGGGAGCTGTTTTTT; CDR3 protein: CASSRITGLTGELFF
V gene: TRBV4-3; J gene: TRBJ2-7; clone size: NA; D gene: NA; CDR3 DNA: TGCGCCAGCAGCCAAGTAAGCCTATCAAACGAGCAGTACTTC; CDR3 protein: CASSQVSLSNEQYF
V gene: TRBV9; J gene: TRBJ2-7; clone size: NA; D gene: TRBD2; CDR3 DNA: TGTGCCAGCAGCGTATCCGGGACTAGCTCGTACGAGCAGTACTTC; CDR3 protein: CASSVSGTSSYEQYF
V gene: TRBV5-1; J gene: TRBJ2-7; clone size: NA; D gene: NA; CDR3 DNA: TGCGCCAGCAGCTTGTTATCAGGGGTAGGGTACGAGCAGTACTTC; CDR3 protein: CASSLLSGVGYEQYF
V gene: TRBV7-8; J gene: TRBJ2-7; clone size: NA; D gene: TRBD1; CDR3 DNA: TGTGCCAGCAGCCGTCCGGGACAGGGGGACCACTACGAGCAGTACTTC; CDR3 protein: CASSRPGQGDHYEQYF
V gene: TRBV6-1; J gene: TRBJ2-7; clone size: NA; D gene: NA; CDR3 DNA: TGTGCCAGCAGTGAAGATTGGACCTACGAGCAGTACTTC; CDR3 protein: CASSEDWTYEQYF
V gene: TRBV19; J gene: TRBJ2-7; clone size: NA; D gene: NA; CDR3 DNA: TGTGCCAGTAGTATTATTCTGCGGGGCGAGCAGTACTTC; CDR3 protein: CASSIILRGEQYF
V gene: TRBV11-2; J gene: TRBJ2-5; clone size: NA; D gene: NA; CDR3 DNA: TGTGCCAGCACCCTAGACGGGAGATGGGAAGAGACCCAGTACTTC; CDR3 protein: CASTLDGRWEETQYF
V gene: TRBV25-1; J gene: TRBJ1-5; clone size: NA; D gene: TRBD1; CDR3 DNA: TGTGCCAGCAGTGCCAGGGGGTACAATCAGCCCCAGCATTTT; CDR3 protein: CASSARGYNQPQHF
V gene: TRBV29-1; J gene: TRBJ2-1; clone size: NA; D gene: NA; CDR3 DNA: TGCAGCGTTGACAGGGGCGACAATGAGCAGTTCTTC; CDR3 protein: CSVDRGDNEQFF
V gene: TRBV5-1; J gene: TRBJ1-2; clone size: NA; D gene: NA; CDR3 DNA: TGCGCCAGCAGCTTGGAAATTCAGGGGCCAAACTATGGCTACACCTTC; CDR3 protein: CASSLEIQGPNYGYTF